The rows below give T cell receptor beta chains drawn from one sample of a study of cytomegalovirus exposure and HLA in healthy donors. Libraries were prepared by immunoSEQ multiplex PCR; TCRdb keeps only in-frame clonotypes and omits some of them. This repertoire shows over 150,000 clones, 60% to 80% found once; its top ten account for less than 3.5%. Input material: PBMCs. Source of these receptors: a woman aged 25 to 39 in good health and CMV-seronegative. The CDR3 runs from the conserved cysteine through the conserved F or W. The D gene is left open where the match is weak. The size of a clone is reported for some rows only, either as once, few or many, or as a class for expanded clones.

d_gene,v_gene,abundance,j_gene,CDR3aa,CDR3nt
NA,TRBV11-2,NA,TRBJ1-6,CASSQKKQQLYNSPLHF,TGTGCCAGCAGCCAAAAAAAACAGCAACTTTATAATTCACCCCTCCACTTT
TRBD2,TRBV30,few,TRBJ2-1,CAWSSRGGPYNEQFF,TGTGCCTGGAGTAGTCGGGGGGGCCCCTACAATGAGCAGTTCTTC
TRBD1,TRBV5-1,NA,TRBJ1-1,CASSSGGGGNTEAFF,TGCGCCAGCAGCTCCGGAGGGGGCGGGAACACTGAAGCTTTCTTT
NA,TRBV30,few,TRBJ2-7,CAWNIAGSVGYEQYF,TGTGCCTGGAACATAGCAGGGTCTGTAGGCTACGAGCAGTACTTC
NA,TRBV19,NA,TRBJ1-3,CASSIPFRGNTIYF,TGTGCCAGTAGTATACCCTTCCGGGGAAACACCATATATTTT
TRBD1,TRBV7-6,NA,TRBJ2-3,CASSLAGGEGTDTQYF,TGTGCCAGCAGCTTAGCAGGGGGCGAAGGAACAGATACGCAGTATTTT
TRBD1,TRBV7-9,NA,TRBJ1-1,CASEGGGSEAFF,TGTGCCAGCGAAGGAGGGGGCTCTGAAGCTTTCTTT
TRBD2,TRBV15,NA,TRBJ2-7,CATSRDGLVREAPCPYEQYF,TGTGCCACCAGCAGAGATGGGTTGGTCCGGGAGGCCCCTTGCCCCTACGAGCAGTACTTC
NA,TRBV7-9,NA,TRBJ1-3,CASSLQGGGNTIYF,TGTGCCAGCAGCTTACAGGGAGGTGGAAACACCATATATTTT
NA,TRBV15,NA,TRBJ2-7,CATSRDVGVYYEQYF,TGTGCCACCAGCAGAGATGTAGGGGTCTACTACGAGCAGTACTTC
NA,TRBV18,NA,TRBJ1-1,CASSPQEQTHTEAFF,TGTGCCAGCTCACCTCAGGAACAGACCCACACTGAAGCTTTCTTT
TRBD1,TRBV28,NA,TRBJ1-1,CASSLQDRGYTEAFF,TGTGCCAGCAGTTTACAGGACAGGGGGTATACTGAAGCTTTCTTT
TRBD1,TRBV27,NA,TRBJ1-4,CASIGQGDEKLFF,TGTGCCAGCATCGGACAGGGAGATGAAAAACTGTTTTTT
TRBD2,TRBV7-9,NA,TRBJ2-7,CASSPGGGSSYEQYF,TGTGCCAGCAGCCCGGGGGGAGGGAGCTCCTACGAGCAGTACTTC
NA,TRBV5-4,NA,TRBJ2-7,CATRQIGHEQYF,TGTGCCACACGACAGATTGGGCACGAGCAGTACTTC